The 21 T cell receptor beta chains reported below all come from one sample, sequenced in a study of T cell responses to AZD1222 COVID-19 vaccine. Repertoires were generated with immunoSEQ multiplex PCR, while TCRdb's copy carries only in-frame clones and drops some. The sample yields 250,000 to 300,000 clones, around 92% seen once. The sequences come from peripheral blood, collected 28 days after the second AZD1222 dose. The source of these receptors is an adult who received the AZD1222 COVID-19 vaccine.

The chain combines TRBV6-1 with TRBJ1-1, with D unresolved. The V gene's germline CDR1 is MNHNS and CDR2 SASEGT. The CDR3 is 14 amino acids. Trimming cost V 1 base and J 1 base, with 7 bases left between them. The CDR3 bases are TGTGCCAGCAGTGAAGGGCCGGCGAACACTGAAGCTTTCTTT. Protein product: CASSEGPANTEAFF.

The genes are TRBV23-1 and TRBJ1-2, with unresolved D. TRBV23-1 counts as an open reading frame of uncertain function. Trimming cost V 3 bases and J 4 bases, with 9 bases left between them. The CDR3 runs 13 residues. The CDR3 bases are TGCGCCAGCAGTCACCCCCTCAGCTATGGCTACACCTTC. Translated, it gives CASSHPLSYGYTF.

The chain couples TRBV30 to TRBJ1-1, with D possibly TRBD1 on 5 matching bases. The CDR3 extends over 12 amino acids. Germline assignment: CDR1 GTSNPN and CDR2 SVGIG (reference sequence). Deletions cut 8 bases from V and 0 bases from J, with 10 bases between. CDR3 residues: CAGGRLNTEAFF. The DNA for the CDR3 is TGTGCCGGGGGACGCCTGAACACTGAAGCTTTCTTT.

The J gene is TRBJ2-3, the V gene TRBV6-5; TRBD2 agrees at 9 bases. CDR3 length: 15 residues. CDR1 MNHEY and CDR2 SVGAGI come from the germline V gene. Unmatched junction bases numbered 7, after V lost 6 bases and J lost 3 bases. CDR3 DNA: TGTGCCAGCAGACCGCGGGGGGGCCAGACAGATACGCAGTATTTT. Translation gives CASRPRGGQTDTQYF.

This chain uses TRBV12-3 or TRBV12-4 with TRBJ2-5; no definite D call. The CDR3 covers 11 residues. Trimming pared 3 bases from V and 5 bases from J, leaving 4 bases between. DNA of the CDR3: TGTGCCAGCAGTTTTTCCGAGACCCAGTACTTC. It specifies CASSFSETQYF.

The rearrangement joins TRBV28 to TRBJ1-4; D is unclear. Per germline, CDR1 MDHEN and CDR2 SYDVKM. Deletions cut 2 bases from V and 3 bases from J, with 7 bases between. This CDR3 is 14 amino acids long. CDR3 nucleotides: TGTGCCAGCAGTTTAATCTTGGCTAATGAAAAACTGTTTTTT. Its translation: CASSLILANEKLFF.

The rearrangement uses TRBV5-1 and TRBJ2-5; 8 positions match TRBD1. In germline, CDR1 is SGHRS, CDR2 YFSETQ. This CDR3 spans 13 amino acids. The J segment lost 4 bases and the V segment lost 6 bases, leaving 5 bases of the junction unmatched. CDR3 nucleotides: TGCGCCAGCACTATGGACAGGGTAGAGACCCAGTACTTC. It codes for CASTMDRVETQYF. Combining the CDR3 with reference TRBV5-1 and TRBJ2-5 gives the whole variable domain KAGVTQTPRYLIKTRGQQVTLSCSPISGHRSVSWYQQTPGQGLQFLFEYFSETQRNKGNFPGRFSGRQFSNSRSEMNVSTLELGDSALYLCASTMDRVETQYFGPGTRLLVL.

The rearrangement uses TRBV21-1 and TRBJ1-1. TRBV21-1 is assigned pseudogene status. This CDR3 region has 14 residues. The CDR3 region is CASSKSPMNTEAFF. The CDR3 DNA sequence: TGTGCCAGCAGCAAGAGCCCCATGAACACTGAAGCTTTCTTT.

The chain employs TRBV10-3 and TRBJ2-7; 7 bases are shared with TRBD1. Germline CDR1 reads ENHRY; CDR2 reads SYGVKD. This CDR3 region has 13 residues. Unmatched junction bases numbered 5, after V lost 6 bases and J lost 3 bases. CDR3 nucleotides: TGTGCCATCAGGCCCGGGACAGACTACGAGCAGTACTTC. This gives the protein CAIRPGTDYEQYF.

V gene TRBV7-8 combines with J gene TRBJ1-2, with D possibly TRBD1 on 6 matching bases. Germline assignment: CDR1 SGHVS and CDR2 FQNEAQ. Trimming stripped 2 bases from V and 0 bases from J, with 10 bases between. There are 15 residues in the CDR3. CDR3 coding DNA: TGTGCCAGCAGCTTACGCAGGGGAGCTAACTATGGCTACACCTTC. Amino acid sequence: CASSLRRGANYGYTF.

The CDR3 sequence is CASRRTGGDIYGYTF. As DNA, the CDR3 is TGTGCCAGCAGGAGGACAGGGGGCGACATCTATGGCTACACCTTC. The chain is built from TRBV2 and TRBJ1-2; TRBD1 matches at 11 bases. Trimming removed 6 bases from V and 4 bases from J; junction bases left unmatched: 7. The CDR3 length is 15 residues. Germline V gene sequence: CDR1 SNHLY, CDR2 FYNNEI.

This chain joins TRBV3-1 (or the pseudogene TRBV3-2) and TRBJ1-4, with 7 positions matching TRBD1. V lost 4 bases to trimming and J lost 8 bases; unmatched junction nucleotides: 19. In germline, CDR1 is LGHDT, CDR2 YNNKEL (reference sequence). This CDR3 spans 18 amino acids. CDR3 loop: CASSLRTGATSFPEKLFF. CDR3 in DNA: TGTGCCAGCAGCCTCCGGACAGGAGCCACGTCATTCCCCGAAAAACTGTTTTTT.

A few counts support this clone. V gene TRBV11-2 combines with J gene TRBJ2-1; 11 positions agree with TRBD2. Trimming took 5 bases from V and 2 from J; bases not matched to a gene: 2. Germline V lookup: CDR1 SGHAT, CDR2 FQNNGV. This CDR3 is 15 amino acids long. The CDR3 is CASSRGLAAYNEQFF. Here the CDR3 DNA reads TGTGCCAGCAGCCGGGGACTAGCGGCCTACAATGAGCAGTTCTTC.

This chain links TRBV4-1 with TRBJ2-7; tentative D call: TRBD2 (5 bases). With 1 base removed from V and 2 bases from J, the gap between germline ends came to 9 bases. The V gene's germline CDR1 is MGHRA and CDR2 YSYEKL. The CDR3 is 14 residues long. The chain's CDR3 is CASSQVSGAYEQYF. The CDR3 DNA reads TGCGCCAGCAGCCAAGTAAGCGGTGCCTACGAGCAGTACTTC.

This sequence joins TRBV10-3 and TRBJ2-7; maybe TRBD2 (5 bases). Trimming stripped 3 bases from V and 4 bases from J, with 13 bases between. There are 14 residues in the CDR3. In germline, CDR1 is ENHRY, CDR2 SYGVKD. The CDR3 reads CAISEAGVGYEQYF. In DNA form, the CDR3 reads TGTGCCATCAGTGAAGCCGGGGTAGGATACGAGCAGTACTTC.

The chain carries TRBV27 and TRBJ1-2; D remains ambiguous. The CDR3 has 12 amino acids. V lost 4 bases and J lost 8, with 11 bases in between. CDR1 is MNHEY and CDR2 is SMNVEV in the germline V gene (reference sequence). In DNA form, the CDR3 reads TGTGCCAGCAGTTCGGCGGGGAGCGGCTACACCTTC. Amino acids: CASSSAGSGYTF.

The rearrangement links TRBV5-4 to TRBJ2-7; 7 bases match TRBD2. V dropped 7 bases and J dropped 1; count of bases not matched to a gene: 8. CDR1 and CDR2 (germline): SGHNT, YYREEE (reference sequence). The CDR3 extends over 14 amino acids. The CDR3 region has the DNA TGTGCCAGCTCCGATGGCGGGAGATCCTACGAGCAGTACTTC. Encoded protein: CASSDGGRSYEQYF.

This chain uses TRBV7-6 with TRBJ2-1, with D unclear. Trimming shortened V by 5 bases and J by 5 bases, and 16 bases separated the two germline ends. CDR1 and CDR2 from the germline V gene are SGHVS and FNYEAQ. This CDR3 is 15 amino acids long. This chain's CDR3 is CASSPGTLLNNEQFF. Here the CDR3 DNA reads TGTGCCAGCAGCCCTGGAACCCTCCTGAACAATGAGCAGTTCTTC.

DNA for the CDR3: TGTGCCAGCAGCGCGGAAGGGAGGACTCCCTACGAGCAGTACTTC. The encoded protein is CASSAEGRTPYEQYF. The rearrangement uses TRBV5-4 and TRBJ2-7; a possible D gene is TRBD2 (6 bases). Germline V gene lookup returns CDR1 SGHNT and CDR2 YYREEE (reference sequence). The CDR3 spans 15 residues. V was clipped by 4 bases and J by 2 bases, with 16 bases between them.

The V gene is TRBV9, the J gene TRBJ1-6; a possible D gene is TRBD1 (6 bases). This CDR3 has 14 residues. Looked up from germline, CDR1 is SGDLS and CDR2 is YYNGEE. Trimming cost V 4 bases and J 9 bases, with 14 bases left between them. Here the CDR3 reads CASSQGGYRSPLHF. CDR3 DNA sequence: TGTGCCAGCAGCCAAGGGGGTTATCGTTCACCCCTCCACTTT.

This chain connects TRBV15 to TRBJ1-2; D perhaps matches TRBD1 (5 bases). Trimming removed 0 bases from V and 7 bases from J, with 12 bases in between. CDR3 length equals 14 residues. The germline V gene has CDR1 LNHNV and CDR2 YYDKDF (reference sequence). The CDR3 sequence is CATSRDEGMGGYTF. The CDR3 nucleotides read TGTGCCACCAGCAGAGATGAGGGGATGGGTGGCTACACCTTC.